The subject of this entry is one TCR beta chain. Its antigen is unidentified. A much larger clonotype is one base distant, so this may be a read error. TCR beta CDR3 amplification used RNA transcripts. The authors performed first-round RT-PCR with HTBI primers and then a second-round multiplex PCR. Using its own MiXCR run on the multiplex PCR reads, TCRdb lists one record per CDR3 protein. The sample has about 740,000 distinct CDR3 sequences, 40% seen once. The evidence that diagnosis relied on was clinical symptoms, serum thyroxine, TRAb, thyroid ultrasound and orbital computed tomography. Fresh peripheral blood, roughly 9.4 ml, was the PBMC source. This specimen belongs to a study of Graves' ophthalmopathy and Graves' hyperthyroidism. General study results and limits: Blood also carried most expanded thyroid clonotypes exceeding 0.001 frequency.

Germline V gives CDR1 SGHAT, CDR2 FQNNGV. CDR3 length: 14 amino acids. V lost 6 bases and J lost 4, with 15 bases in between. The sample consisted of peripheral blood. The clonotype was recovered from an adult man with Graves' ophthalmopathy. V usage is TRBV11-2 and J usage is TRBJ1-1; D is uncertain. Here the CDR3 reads CASRFVEGATEAFF. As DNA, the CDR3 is TGTGCCAGCAGGTTTGTAGAGGGCGCCACTGAAGCTTTCTTT.